This T cell receptor beta chain is from a study of radiotherapy plus CTLA-4 blockade in lung cancer. With V trimmed by 4 bases and J by 1 base, 6 bases remained unmatched. This CDR3 spans 15 amino acids. Germline assignment: CDR1 SGHRS and CDR2 YFSETQ. General observations from the study: With interferon-beta, early dynamics of blood T cell clones were reported to best predict response. TCR clones from tumors expanded in blood after radiotherapy plus ipilimumab.

The data were produced by immunoSEQ multiplex PCR, yet TCRdb's version contains in-frame clones alone and is incomplete. Altogether around 86,000 clones are present, over 80% being singletons, with the ten largest covering 0.82%. Turning to this clone: Its cognate antigen is unknown.

Treatment of patients with chemo-refractory metastatic non-small-cell lung cancer consisted of focal radiation plus CTLA-4 blockade with ipilimumab. This chain links TRBV5-1 with TRBJ2-3; 7 bases align to TRBD2. The clonotype comes from a human donor with non-small cell lung cancer who had stable disease on radiotherapy plus ipilimumab. Source: peripheral blood, taken from a patient treated with radiotherapy plus ipilimumab. CDR3 sequence (DNA): TGCGCCAGCAGCGTAAGCGGGGATCGCACAGATACGCAGTATTTT. Its translation: CASSVSGDRTDTQYF. The complete variable domain, with remaining parts taken from reference TRBV5-1 and TRBJ2-3, reads KAGVTQTPRYLIKTRGQQVTLSCSPISGHRSVSWYQQTPGQGLQFLFEYFSETQRNKGNFPGRFSGRQFSNSRSEMNVSTLELGDSALYLCASSVSGDRTDTQYFGPGTRLTVL.